This TCR beta chain was sequenced during a study of T cells in Graves' hyperthyroidism and ophthalmopathy. This clonotype showed up many times. From RNA transcripts, TCR beta CDR3 regions were amplified. First-round RT-PCR targeting the TCR CDR3 was performed with the HTBI primer set. TCRdb re-called the multiplex PCR reads with MiXCR, one entry per CDR3 protein. In the table there are about 740,000 distinct CDR3 sequences, around 13% of which are singletons. The definition of stable Graves' hyperthyroidism was no ophthalmopathy progression within 18 months. These patients, aged 18 to 65, had recently diagnosed hyperthyroidism lasting under 2 months. Any patient presenting with uncontrolled infection, other autoimmune disease, pregnancy or lactation was left out. CDR3 length: 13 residues. V was pared by 7 bases and J by 0 bases, with 8 bases between. The germline V gene encodes CDR1 SNHLY and CDR2 FYNNEI.

Sequenced input: blood. This sequence joins TRBV2 and TRBJ2-3; D not certain. The TCR sequence derives from a woman aged 18-29 years with Graves' hyperthyroidism. Here the CDR3 reads CASTRRSTDTQYF. In DNA, the CDR3 is TGTGCCAGCACTCGTAGGAGCACAGATACGCAGTATTTT.